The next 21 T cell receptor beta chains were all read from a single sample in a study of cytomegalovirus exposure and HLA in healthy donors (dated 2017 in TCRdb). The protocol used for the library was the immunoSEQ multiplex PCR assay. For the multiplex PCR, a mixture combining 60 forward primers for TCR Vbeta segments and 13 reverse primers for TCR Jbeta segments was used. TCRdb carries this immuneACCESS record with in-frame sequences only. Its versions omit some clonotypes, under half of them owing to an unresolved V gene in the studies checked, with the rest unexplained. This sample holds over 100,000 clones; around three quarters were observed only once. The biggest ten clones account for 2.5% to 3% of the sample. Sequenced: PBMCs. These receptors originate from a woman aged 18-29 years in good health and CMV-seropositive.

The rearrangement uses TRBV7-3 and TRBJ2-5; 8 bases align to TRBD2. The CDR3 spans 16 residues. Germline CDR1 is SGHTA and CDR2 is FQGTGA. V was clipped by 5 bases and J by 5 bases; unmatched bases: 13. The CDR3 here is CASSARGSGTLETQYF. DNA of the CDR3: TGTGCCAGCAGCGCAAGGGGTAGCGGGACCCTTGAGACCCAGTACTTC.

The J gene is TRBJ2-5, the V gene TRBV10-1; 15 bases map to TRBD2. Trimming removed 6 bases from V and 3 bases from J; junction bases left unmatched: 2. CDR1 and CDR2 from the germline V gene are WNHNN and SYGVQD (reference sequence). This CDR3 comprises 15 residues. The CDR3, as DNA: TGCGCCAGCAGCCGGACTAGCGGGGGGGAAGAGACCCAGTACTTC. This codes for CASSRTSGGEETQYF.

This chain's CDR3 is CASRGGTSAYEQYF. In DNA, the CDR3 is TGTGCCAGCAGGGGGGGGACGTCTGCCTACGAGCAGTACTTC. The chain employs TRBV2 and TRBJ2-7; 7 bases line up with TRBD2. The CDR3 extends over 14 amino acids. Germline CDR1 and CDR2: SNHLY and FYNNEI. Germline trimming cut 6 bases from V and 2 bases from J; bases unmatched to any gene: 7.

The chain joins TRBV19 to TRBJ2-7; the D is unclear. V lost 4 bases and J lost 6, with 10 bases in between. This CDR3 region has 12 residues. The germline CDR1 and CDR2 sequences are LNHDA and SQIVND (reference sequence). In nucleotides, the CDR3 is TGTGCCAGTAGTACGTACGGTTCCGAGCAGTACTTC. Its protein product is CASSTYGSEQYF.

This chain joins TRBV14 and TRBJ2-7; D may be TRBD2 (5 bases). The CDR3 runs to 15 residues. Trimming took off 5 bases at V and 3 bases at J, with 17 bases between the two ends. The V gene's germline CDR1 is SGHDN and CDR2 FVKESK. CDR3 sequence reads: CASSKTRELFYEQYF. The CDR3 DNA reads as TGTGCCAGCAGCAAAACCCGGGAACTCTTCTACGAGCAGTACTTC.

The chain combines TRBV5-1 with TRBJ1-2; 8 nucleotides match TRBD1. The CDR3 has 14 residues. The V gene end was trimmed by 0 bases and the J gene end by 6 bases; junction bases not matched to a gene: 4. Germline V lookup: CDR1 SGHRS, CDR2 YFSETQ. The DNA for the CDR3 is TGCGCCAGCAGCTTGGTTCAGGGGGCTGATGGCTACACCTTC. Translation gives CASSLVQGADGYTF.

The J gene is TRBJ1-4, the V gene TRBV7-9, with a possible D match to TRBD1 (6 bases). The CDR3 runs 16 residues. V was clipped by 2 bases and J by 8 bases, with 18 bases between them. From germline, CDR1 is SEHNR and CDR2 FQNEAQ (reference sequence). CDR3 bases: TGTGCCAGCAGCTTACTTGGACAGATCCAGAGGGAAAAACTGTTTTTT. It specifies CASSLLGQIQREKLFF.

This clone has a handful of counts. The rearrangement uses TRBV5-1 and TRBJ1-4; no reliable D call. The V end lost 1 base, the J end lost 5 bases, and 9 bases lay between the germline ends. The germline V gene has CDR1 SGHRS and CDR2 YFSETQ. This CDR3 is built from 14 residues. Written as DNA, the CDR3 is TGCGCCAGCAGCTTGATGGGCGAGAATGAAAAACTGTTTTTT. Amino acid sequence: CASSLMGENEKLFF.

CDR3 residues: CASSLGGQGPYEQYF. The CDR3 nucleotides read TGCGCCAGCAGCTTGGGGGGACAGGGACCCTACGAGCAGTACTTC. The gene calls are TRBV5-1 and TRBJ2-7; 9 nucleotides match TRBD1. Germline values: CDR1 SGHRS, CDR2 YFSETQ. The CDR3 extends over 15 amino acids. The V and J ends lost 0 bases and 2 bases, in that order; junction bases with no gene match: 3.

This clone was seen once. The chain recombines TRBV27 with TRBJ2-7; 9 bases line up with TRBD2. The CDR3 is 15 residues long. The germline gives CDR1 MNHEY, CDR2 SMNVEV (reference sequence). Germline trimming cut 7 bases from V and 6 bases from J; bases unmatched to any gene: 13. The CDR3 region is CASTPGGLAAVEQYF. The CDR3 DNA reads TGTGCCAGCACCCCAGGGGGACTAGCAGCCGTCGAGCAGTACTTC.

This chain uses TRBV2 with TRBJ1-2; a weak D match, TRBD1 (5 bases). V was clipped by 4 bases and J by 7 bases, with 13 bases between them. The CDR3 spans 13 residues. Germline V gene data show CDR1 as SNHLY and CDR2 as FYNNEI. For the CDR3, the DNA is TGTGCCAGCAGTGTAGGGGAAGGATCTGGCTACACCTTC. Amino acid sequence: CASSVGEGSGYTF.

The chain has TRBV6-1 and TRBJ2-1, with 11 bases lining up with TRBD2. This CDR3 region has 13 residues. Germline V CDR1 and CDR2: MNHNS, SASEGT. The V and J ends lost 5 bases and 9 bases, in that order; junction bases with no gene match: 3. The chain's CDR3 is CASSTGTSGEQFF. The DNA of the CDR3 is TGTGCCAGCAGTACCGGGACTAGCGGTGAGCAGTTCTTC.

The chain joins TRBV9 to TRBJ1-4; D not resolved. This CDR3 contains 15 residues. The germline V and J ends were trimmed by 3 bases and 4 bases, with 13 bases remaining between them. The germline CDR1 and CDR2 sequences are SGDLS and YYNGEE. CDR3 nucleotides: TGTGCCAGCAGCGAACTGTCGACTGGTAATGAAAAACTGTTTTTT. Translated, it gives CASSELSTGNEKLFF.

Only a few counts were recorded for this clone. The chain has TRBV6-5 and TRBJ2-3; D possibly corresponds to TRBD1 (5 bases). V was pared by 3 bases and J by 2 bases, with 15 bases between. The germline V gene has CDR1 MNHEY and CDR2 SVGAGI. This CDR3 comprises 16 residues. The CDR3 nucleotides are TGTGCCAGCAGTTATAGTAGGCAGGGTCTCACAGATACGCAGTATTTT. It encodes CASSYSRQGLTDTQYF.

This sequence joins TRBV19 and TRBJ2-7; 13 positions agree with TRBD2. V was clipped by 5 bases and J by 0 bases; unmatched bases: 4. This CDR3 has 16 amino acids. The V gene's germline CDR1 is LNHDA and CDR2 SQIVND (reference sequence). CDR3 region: CASSPRTSGGSYEQYF. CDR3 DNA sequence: TGTGCCAGTAGTCCCAGGACTAGCGGGGGCTCCTACGAGCAGTACTTC.

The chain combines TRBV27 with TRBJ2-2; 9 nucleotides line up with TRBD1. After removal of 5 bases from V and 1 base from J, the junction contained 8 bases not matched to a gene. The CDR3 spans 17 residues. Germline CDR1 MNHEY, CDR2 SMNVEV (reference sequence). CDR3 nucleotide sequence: TGTGCCAGCAGTCCCGCGGGACAGGGTTGGAACACCGGGGAGCTGTTTTTT. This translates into CASSPAGQGWNTGELFF.

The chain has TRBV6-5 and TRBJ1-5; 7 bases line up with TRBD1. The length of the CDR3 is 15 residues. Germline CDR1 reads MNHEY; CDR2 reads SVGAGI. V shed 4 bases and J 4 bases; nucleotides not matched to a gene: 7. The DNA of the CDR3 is TGTGCCAGCAGTTCACGACAGGGTCTTAATCAGCCCCAGCATTTT. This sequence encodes CASSSRQGLNQPQHF.

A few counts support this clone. This CDR3 is CASSFGNTIYF. In nucleotides, the CDR3 is TGTGCCAGCAGCTTCGGGAACACCATATATTTT. The V gene is TRBV7-6, the J gene TRBJ1-3; no firm D call. V was shortened by 3 bases and J by 7 bases, with 4 bases between the two germline ends. Germline lookup yields CDR1 SGHVS and CDR2 FNYEAQ. CDR3 size: 11 residues.

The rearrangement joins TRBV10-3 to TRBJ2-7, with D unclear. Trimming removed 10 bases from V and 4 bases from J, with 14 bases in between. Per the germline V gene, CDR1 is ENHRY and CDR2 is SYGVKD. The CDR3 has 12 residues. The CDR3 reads CATLSLRYEQYF. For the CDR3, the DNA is TGTGCCACCCTGTCTCTCCGGTACGAGCAGTACTTC.

CDR3: CASPRGYTF. CDR3 coding DNA: TGTGCCAGCCCTAGGGGCTACACCTTC. This chain uses TRBV6-5 with TRBJ1-2; D gene uncertain. Germline loops: CDR1 MNHEY, CDR2 SVGAGI. CDR3 length equals 9 residues. V lost 8 bases to trimming and J lost 8 bases, with 6 bases between them.

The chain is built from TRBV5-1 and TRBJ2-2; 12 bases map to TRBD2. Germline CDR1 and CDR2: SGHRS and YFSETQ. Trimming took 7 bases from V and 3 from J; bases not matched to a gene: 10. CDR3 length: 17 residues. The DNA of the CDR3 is TGCGCCAGCGCGGGGGCTAGCGGGAGGGCCCACACCGGGGAGCTGTTTTTT. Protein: CASAGASGRAHTGELFF.